This T cell receptor beta chain is drawn from a study of cytomegalovirus exposure and HLA in healthy donors. As for the study in general: Earlier results showed 90 million to 120 million unique TCR beta sequences derived from about 179 million T cells.

Study results and caveats: Cytomegalovirus status was reportedly diagnosed by the classifier with high specificity and sensitivity. There were some V segments, including TRBV6-2 and TRBV6-3, excluded as indistinguishable.

PCR involved 60 Vbeta and 13 Jbeta primers. Per the original data handling: Among the unique TCR beta chains that a later analysis counted, about 85 million in all, 10 million to 14 million were shared. Produced via immunoSEQ multiplex PCR; TCRdb's table is partial and in-frame only. That table gives V, J and clone size, and the DNA gave D and trimming. The sample gives about 180,000 clones, 75% to 85% of which show up once; 4.9% is in the top ten. Turning to this clone: Its antigen is unknown.

V shed 5 bases, J shed 5 bases, and the junction held 13 bases outside the gene matches. The CDR3 sequence is 17 residues long. Germline V lookup: CDR1 SGHTA, CDR2 FQGNSA. The receptor was isolated from a woman between 18 and 29 years old in good health and CMV-seropositive. Input material: PBMCs. This sequence joins TRBV7-2 and TRBJ2-5, with TRBD2 matching over 11 bases. The CDR3: CASSRSGGAVGVETQYF. CDR3 nucleotide sequence: TGTGCCAGCAGCCGTAGCGGGGGGGCAGTTGGGGTCGAGACCCAGTACTTC.